Listed below are T cell receptor beta chains from one sample, sequenced in a study of beta chain features in type 1 diabetes. TCRdb's copy holds only in-frame clones and misses some; the assay was immunoSEQ multiplex PCR. The data contain around 200,000 clones, more than 10% of them singletons. What was sequenced was central memory CD4+ T cells from blood. The origin of the receptors is a woman in her late teens or twenties in good health. CDR3s include the opening cysteine and the closing phenylalanine or tryptophan.

TRBV29-1	TRBJ2-5	CSVEGQAQAQYF
TRBV9	TRBJ1-3	CASSAGGGNTIYF
TRBV5-1	TRBJ1-1	CASSLVVRGFTEAFF
TRBV2	TRBJ2-5	CASSGVPGTQYF
TRBV30	TRBJ1-1	CAWSGGGWTEAFF
TRBV28	TRBJ1-4	CASGLTGGGEKLFF
TRBV18	TRBJ2-7	CASSMSGTGKPEQYF
TRBV18	TRBJ2-5	CASSPVQGVKETQYF
TRBV29-1	TRBJ2-1	CSVEGQYTNEQFF
TRBV4-3	TRBJ2-7	CASSQVPGFSYEQYF
TRBV11-1	TRBJ2-1	CASSFSAETYNEQFF
TRBV9	TRBJ2-2	CASSGLARSNTGELFF
TRBV29-1	TRBJ1-1	CSAMRTVGPFNTEAFF
TRBV6-5	TRBJ2-7	CASGDRSSYEQYF
TRBV6-6	TRBJ2-3	CASGSGRGLLSDTQYF
TRBV7-9	TRBJ2-2	CASSPQQGHTGELFF
TRBV6-5	TRBJ1-1	CASTQTVNTEAFF
TRBV28	TRBJ2-6	CASSSSGSPSGANVLTF
TRBV7-9	TRBJ1-1	CASSSPRGRNTEAFF
TRBV19	TRBJ2-1	CASSHGRGDYNEQFF
TRBV7-9	TRBJ2-2	CASSLVAALGGELFF
TRBV11-3	TRBJ1-4	CASSLGQGTEKLFF
TRBV11-1	TRBJ1-2	CASSSWTGSPYGYTF
TRBV18	TRBJ2-1	CASSLSRALAGAYNEQFF